These 29 T cell receptor beta chains share one sample of origin, sequenced in a study of PD-L1 blockade in urothelial cancer (dated by TCRdb to the late 2010s). Library creation used the immunoSEQ multiplex PCR assay. As stored in TCRdb, this immuneACCESS dataset retains in-frame rearrangements with V and J assigned. A fraction of the clones does not appear; measured against another copy, unresolved V genes explain less than half of the discrepancy, and the remainder lacks a known reason. This sample holds under 70,000 clones; 81% were observed only once. Of the sample, over 1.5% is held by the ten largest clones. According to the study, the label for this sample's time point signals: pretreatment peripheral blood. The material sequenced was PBMCs, taken around atezolizumab (anti-PD-L1) treatment. The receptors were gathered from a man aged 65 to 85 with urothelial cancer.

The chain joins TRBV7-2 to TRBJ2-7, with 10 bases lining up with TRBD2. Per germline, CDR1 SGHTA and CDR2 FQGNSA. V was pared by 5 bases and J by 0 bases, with 4 bases of the junction left unmatched. The CDR3 sequence is 15 residues long. CDR3 region: CASSPLAGDSYEQYF. As DNA, the CDR3 is TGTGCCAGCAGCCCGCTAGCGGGAGACTCCTACGAGCAGTACTTC.

This clone came up a few times. This chain connects TRBV19 to TRBJ2-3; 10 positions agree with TRBD2. CDR3 length: 17 residues. V was clipped by 3 bases and J by 4 bases; unmatched bases: 10. Germline CDR1 and CDR2: LNHDA and SQIVND (reference sequence). CDR3 protein: CASSIPTSGPTSDTQYF. The CDR3 bases are TGTGCCAGTAGTATCCCGACTAGCGGGCCGACCTCAGATACGCAGTATTTT. Full variable domain (rest looked up from reference TRBV19 and TRBJ2-3): DGGITQSPKYLFRKEGQNVTLSCEQNLNHDAMYWYRQDPGQGLRLIYYSQIVNDFQKGDIAEGYSVSREKKESFPLTVTSAQKNPTAFYLCASSIPTSGPTSDTQYFGPGTRLTVL.

V usage is TRBV5-5 and J usage is TRBJ2-7; 7 bases map to TRBD1. The CDR3 runs 12 residues. The germline gives CDR1 SGHKS, CDR2 YYEKEE (reference sequence). The trim removed 5 bases at V and 7 bases at J, leaving 6 bases unmatched. In DNA form, the CDR3 reads TGTGCCAGCAGACAGACAGGGCGGGAGCAGTACTTC. It translates to CASRQTGREQYF.

The rearrangement joins TRBV27 to TRBJ2-1, with D possibly TRBD2 on 6 matching bases. V gave up 1 base and J gave up 6 bases, with 16 bases separating them. Germline V gene lookup returns CDR1 MNHEY and CDR2 SMNVEV (reference sequence). This CDR3 contains 16 residues. The CDR3 nucleotides read TGTGCCAGCAGTTTATTACGACGGGAGCCTCGCAATGAGCAGTTCTTC. Its translation is CASSLLRREPRNEQFF.

This chain connects TRBV19 to TRBJ2-6; possible D gene TRBD2, 5 bases. CDR3 length: 17 amino acids. Trimming removed 3 bases at V and 4 bases at J, with 16 bases between. Germline V gene sequence: CDR1 LNHDA, CDR2 SQIVND (reference sequence). CDR3 bases: TGTGCCAGTAGTATCGCCCGGGTTCGGGGAGGGGCCAACGTCCTGACTTTC. Its protein is CASSIARVRGGANVLTF.

The rearrangement links TRBV29-1 to TRBJ2-6, with 8 bases aligning to TRBD1. CDR3 length: 15 amino acids. The germline gives CDR1 SQVTM, CDR2 ANQGSEA. The trim removed 7 bases at V and 0 bases at J, leaving 5 bases unmatched. The CDR3 DNA reads TGCAGCGACACAGGGGGAAGCTCTGGGGCCAACGTCCTGACTTTC. Its translation: CSDTGGSSGANVLTF.

The genes are TRBV7-8 and TRBJ1-2, with 7 nucleotides matching TRBD1. This CDR3 contains 15 residues. The trim removed 6 bases at V and 4 bases at J, leaving 11 bases unmatched. Per germline, CDR1 SGHVS and CDR2 FQNEAQ. The chain's CDR3 is CASSSRQGLPYGYTF. For the CDR3, the DNA is TGTGCCAGCAGTAGTCGACAGGGCCTGCCCTATGGCTACACCTTC.

This clone was seen only a few times. CDR3 protein: CASSVGTGGSGYTF. CDR3 nucleotide sequence: TGTGCCAGCAGCGTTGGGACAGGGGGCAGTGGCTACACCTTC. The chain couples TRBV9 to TRBJ1-2; 12 bases are a match to TRBD1. Germline V gives CDR1 SGDLS, CDR2 YYNGEE. CDR3 length equals 14 residues. After removal of 2 bases from V and 7 bases from J, the junction contained 3 bases not matched to a gene.

The chain employs TRBV5-6 and TRBJ2-1, with 10 positions matching TRBD2. CDR3 size: 16 residues. V trimming: 3 bases; J trimming: 4 bases; junction bases outside the gene matches: 7. CDR1 is SGHDT, CDR2 YYEEEE, per germline. The CDR3 spells CASSYRTSGLYNEQFF. In DNA, the CDR3 is TGTGCCAGCAGCTACAGGACTAGCGGCCTTTACAATGAGCAGTTCTTC.

This clone was seen a few times. This chain uses TRBV7-2 with TRBJ2-7; 13 positions agree with TRBD2. Germline CDR1 SGHTA, CDR2 FQGNSA. V dropped 5 bases and J dropped 3; count of bases not matched to a gene: 4. The CDR3 extends over 15 amino acids. CDR3 loop: CASSHRLAGGYEQYF. DNA of the CDR3: TGTGCCAGCAGCCATCGACTAGCGGGGGGCTACGAGCAGTACTTC.

This clone showed up just a few times. The rearrangement links TRBV4-1 to TRBJ2-1; no firm D call. This CDR3 has 13 amino acids. The germline CDR1 and CDR2 sequences are MGHRA and YSYEKL. Trimming took 0 bases from V and 7 from J, leaving 7 bases between them. The CDR3 sequence is CASSQESENEQFF. The CDR3 nucleotides are TGCGCCAGCAGCCAAGAAAGTGAGAATGAGCAGTTCTTC.

V usage is TRBV25-1 and J usage is TRBJ1-1; 7 bases agree with TRBD1. Germline-derived CDR1 and CDR2 are MGHDK and SYGVNS. The V and J ends lost 6 bases and 11 bases, in that order; junction bases with no gene match: 9. This CDR3 region has 12 residues. The CDR3 nucleotides are TGTGCCAGCAGGGACAGGATTAGTGTGGCTTTCTTT. It yields the protein CASRDRISVAFF.

The rearrangement links TRBV28 to TRBJ2-3, with D uncertain. The V gene lost 7 bases and the J gene lost 5 bases, with 13 bases spanning the gap. Germline CDR1 and CDR2: MDHEN and SYDVKM. The CDR3 loop spans 13 amino acids. The CDR3 nucleotides read TGTGCCAGCACCGATACTTCCCGAGATACGCAGTATTTT. It specifies CASTDTSRDTQYF.

The rearrangement joins TRBV27 to TRBJ2-7; D is possibly TRBD2 (6 bases). V lost 3 bases to trimming and J lost 0 bases, with 9 bases between them. Germline V gene sequence: CDR1 MNHEY, CDR2 SMNVEV (reference sequence). This CDR3 contains 14 residues. The CDR3 sequence is CASSFGGRSYEQYF. The CDR3 DNA reads TGTGCCAGCAGTTTCGGAGGGCGCTCCTACGAGCAGTACTTC.

This chain connects TRBV7-9 to TRBJ2-2; 9 nucleotides match TRBD2. In germline, CDR1 is SEHNR, CDR2 FQNEAQ (reference sequence). The CDR3 spans 15 residues. The V segment lost 6 bases and the J segment 4 bases; nucleotides outside the gene matches: 6. CDR3 coding DNA: TGTGCCAGCAGTAAGACTAGCGGAATCACCGGGGAGCTGTTTTTT. Amino acid sequence: CASSKTSGITGELFF.

J is TRBJ2-7 and V is TRBV5-1; TRBD1 matches at 8 bases. The V and J ends lost 0 bases and 5 bases, in that order; junction bases with no gene match: 4. Germline V gives CDR1 SGHRS, CDR2 YFSETQ. The CDR3 runs to 14 residues. CDR3 region: CASSLVQGAHEQYF. The CDR3, as DNA: TGCGCCAGCAGCTTGGTTCAGGGGGCCCACGAGCAGTACTTC.

V is TRBV25-1 and J is TRBJ1-1; tentative D call: TRBD1 (5 bases). Per the germline V gene, CDR1 is MGHDK and CDR2 is SYGVNS. There are 12 residues in the CDR3. V lost 7 bases and J lost 5, with 11 bases in between. Here the CDR3 DNA reads TGTGCCAGCAAAAACGGGGGAACTGAAGCTTTCTTT. Its protein is CASKNGGTEAFF. Drawing the rest from reference TRBV25-1 and TRBJ1-1, the complete variable domain is EADIYQTPRYLVIGTGKKITLECSQTMGHDKMYWYQQDPGMELHLIHYSYGVNSTEKGDLSSESTVSRIRTEHFPLTLESARPSHTSQYLCASKNGGTEAFFGQGTRLTVV.

The rearrangement joins TRBV4-1 to TRBJ2-6, with 8 nucleotides matching TRBD1. J was trimmed by 0 bases and V by 4 bases; bases with no gene match: 5. The CDR3 covers 17 residues. Germline-derived CDR1 and CDR2 are MGHRA and YSYEKL. The CDR3 here is CASSLGQAFSGANVLTF. The CDR3 bases are TGCGCCAGCAGCCTGGGACAGGCGTTCTCTGGGGCCAACGTCCTGACTTTC.

The chain has TRBV7-8 and TRBJ2-1, with 12 nucleotides matching TRBD2. This CDR3 comprises 17 residues. Germline lookup yields CDR1 SGHVS and CDR2 FQNEAQ. With V trimmed by 7 bases and J by 0 bases, 7 bases remained unmatched. This chain's CDR3 is CASTWGLAGTSYNEQFF. The CDR3 DNA reads TGTGCCAGCACTTGGGGACTAGCGGGTACCTCCTACAATGAGCAGTTCTTC.

The chain recombines TRBV11-2 with TRBJ1-5, with 8 bases aligning to TRBD1. Germline lookup yields CDR1 SGHAT and CDR2 FQNNGV. CDR3 size: 15 residues. Trimming cost V 5 bases and J 1 base; bases outside gene matches: 4. The CDR3 loop is CASSGTGNSNQPQHF. The CDR3 DNA is TGTGCCAGCAGCGGGACAGGAAACAGCAATCAGCCCCAGCATTTT.

This chain links TRBV10-3 with TRBJ2-1, with D maybe TRBD2 (7 bases). The CDR3 is 18 residues long. CDR1 and CDR2 (germline): ENHRY, SYGVKD. V was shortened by 10 bases and J by 5 bases, with 30 bases between the two germline ends. Here the CDR3 DNA reads TGTGCCACCTTTCCGGATGGGCGGGGGCCGGACGGAAACAATGAGCAGTTCTTC. This gives the protein CATFPDGRGPDGNNEQFF.

The chain carries TRBV5-1 and TRBJ2-3, with TRBD2 as a possible D gene (6 bases). Germline V CDR1 and CDR2: SGHRS, YFSETQ. Trimming cost V 4 bases and J 1 base, with 16 bases left between them. There are 16 residues in the CDR3. CDR3 amino acids: CASSPTLAKGTDTQYF. The CDR3 region has the DNA TGCGCCAGCAGCCCGACCCTAGCGAAGGGCACAGATACGCAGTATTTT.

V and J are TRBV11-1 and TRBJ1-1; D possibly corresponds to TRBD1 (6 bases). Looked up from germline, CDR1 is SGHAT and CDR2 is FQDESV (reference sequence). The CDR3 extends over 15 amino acids. Trimming cost V 7 bases and J 0 bases, with 15 bases left between them. CDR3 bases: TGTGCCAGCAACCGAGGACAGCTCATGAACACTGAAGCTTTCTTT. It is translated as CASNRGQLMNTEAFF.

The rearrangement links TRBV19 to TRBJ2-1, with D perhaps matching TRBD2 (6 bases). The germline gives CDR1 LNHDA, CDR2 SQIVND (reference sequence). The CDR3 has 17 amino acids. V dropped 4 bases and J dropped 7 bases, with 23 bases sitting between them. Here the CDR3 reads CASSTRLATQRANEQFF. The CDR3 DNA reads TGTGCCAGTAGTACCCGGTTAGCCACCCAGCGGGCTAATGAGCAGTTCTTC.

The chain has TRBV30 and TRBJ2-3; D unclear. The CDR3 consists of 13 residues. Per the germline V gene, CDR1 is GTSNPN and CDR2 is SVGIG (reference sequence). Trimming removed 0 bases at V and 1 base at J, with 5 bases between. The CDR3 region is CAWSVAGTDTQYF. The CDR3 region has the DNA TGTGCCTGGAGTGTGGCGGGCACAGATACGCAGTATTTT.

The chain carries TRBV6-6 and TRBJ2-5; D remains unclear. The CDR3 is 12 amino acids. Germline V gene lookup returns CDR1 MNHNY and CDR2 SVGAGI (reference sequence). With 4 bases removed from V and 5 bases from J, the gap between germline ends came to 8 bases. CDR3 coding DNA: TGTGCCAGCAGTTTAATTGCGGAGACCCAGTACTTC. Translated, it gives CASSLIAETQYF.

This chain joins TRBV19 and TRBJ1-1; 9 positions match TRBD1. The CDR3 runs to 14 residues. Germline V gene data show CDR1 as LNHDA and CDR2 as SQIVND (reference sequence). V lost 6 bases and J lost 1; bases outside the gene matches: 3. CDR3 sequence reads: CASSRDRENTEAFF. The CDR3 nucleotides read TGTGCCAGTAGCCGGGACAGGGAGAACACTGAAGCTTTCTTT.

The gene calls are TRBV5-4 and TRBJ2-5; D is unclear. CDR1 is SGHNT, CDR2 YYREEE, per germline (reference sequence). Trimming took 2 bases from V and 4 from J, leaving 15 bases between them. This CDR3 has 15 amino acids. CDR3 loop: CASSFNGEVRETQYF. The CDR3 DNA reads as TGTGCCAGCAGCTTTAACGGAGAAGTTCGAGAGACCCAGTACTTC.

The V call is TRBV2, the J call TRBJ2-2; D might be TRBD1 (6 bases). The germline V gene has CDR1 SNHLY and CDR2 FYNNEI. The CDR3 spans 16 residues. Deletions cut 4 bases from V and 1 base from J, with 13 bases between. CDR3 DNA sequence: TGTGCCAGCAGTGGGGGAATACAGGGGAACACCGGGGAGCTGTTTTTT. Translated, it gives CASSGGIQGNTGELFF. Full variable domain (missing parts from reference TRBV2 and TRBJ2-2): EPEVTQTPSHQVTQMGQEVILRCVPISNHLYFYWYRQILGQKVEFLVSFYNNEISEKSEIFDDQFSVERPDGSNFTLKIRSTKLEDSAMYFCASSGGIQGNTGELFFGEGSRLTVL.